This TCR beta chain was found in a study of cytomegalovirus exposure and HLA in healthy donors (TCRdb year 2017). For the study in its entirety: An earlier analysis of roughly 610 of the donors reported about 280 Gb of sequence data and 95 million to 120 million unique TCR beta sequences obtained from about 200 million T cells. About 310 gigabases of sequencing data and approximately 84 million unique TCR sequences were included in an early release covering around 600 HLA-typed donors. Among the roughly 400 genotyped donors, around 79% belonged to the genetic ancestry cluster associated with self-reported Caucasian donors. The aim of the study was to test whether cataloging public T cell receptors could identify signatures of past pathogen exposure. The study profiled the T cell repertoires of hundreds of subjects by immunosequencing and related them to cytomegalovirus serostatus. A separate validation cohort of 90 to 150 different subjects was used in addition to the roughly 620-subject first cohort. To predict cytomegalovirus infection status, the study combined high-throughput TCR immunosequencing, statistical association of individual TCRs with disease status, and machine learning. A later analysis re-analyzed previously published TCR beta repertoires from approximately 700 donors and added high-resolution HLA genotyping to study TCR occurrence patterns. In the later analysis, no new phenotypic data were used to find candidate immune exposures; instead, reliance was placed on TCR beta sequences and their occurrence across donors. An earlier analysis of several hundred of the donors applied high-throughput TCR beta sequencing to assess whether each TCR beta V gene segment acted as functional or pseudogenic. Alongside the repertoire data, information on donor age, sex, ethnicity and CMV serostatus was compiled. A later genetic analysis used genome-wide SNP genotypes for about 60% of the roughly 670 donors, treating that subset as a discovery cohort. All discovery cohort repertoires had been generated using a single sequencing platform. HLA typing included class I and class II loci at four-digit resolution. Typing coverage differed by locus: A, B, C, DRB1 and DQB1 were typed in roughly 620-630 donors, DQA1 in about 510, DPA1 in some 600, and DPB1 in 450 to 480. Because of strong linkage in the cohort, a handful of DR-DQ haplotypes were treated as single units for association and clustering. Among about 400 genotyped donors of the cohort, an average of roughly 230,000 unique TCR beta nucleotide sequences was sequenced per donor, of which 15% to 20% were non-productive.

The full study reports these points: According to a later analysis, parvovirus B19, influenza, CMV and Epstein-Barr virus appeared linked to several top co-occurrence clusters. Immune exposure information for the cohort was limited to CMV serostatus. In the study, some 180 TCR beta chains were listed as associated with cytomegalovirus. The classifier was reported to diagnose cytomegalovirus status with high specificity and sensitivity in both the original cohort and the validation cohort. In a later analysis, HLA-associated TCR beta chains showed more clonal expansion and lower generation probabilities than non-associated chains that were equally common. In this cohort, only TCR beta chains were sequenced, and detectable features were limited by the absence of alpha or paired-chain data. Most TCR sequences were observed very rarely across donors, whereas some public TCRs were present in many individuals. In vitro tests confirmed that a few of the cytomegalovirus-associated TCR beta chains recognize cytomegalovirus antigens. A cluster of highly shared sequence variants was judged likely to be a technical artifact of the sequencing pipeline. According to the authors, the approach could potentially be generalized to other disease states and immunological phenotypes. Because HLA typing was missing for some donors at each locus, association tests included only the typed subset. The presence/absence analyses assumed that sequencing depth was roughly uniform across donors, and that assumption may not be true. A later genetic analysis reported fewer N-insertions in productive TCRs among donors in an Asian-associated ancestry cluster than the roughly 620-donor mean. In an earlier analysis of some 500 of the donors, most TCR beta V segments were observed in productive rearrangements about 90% or about 30% of the time, broadly matching IMGT annotations. Strong co-occurrence of HLA alleles, especially DR and DQ, made assigning TCR associations to individual alleles difficult. Because counts were too low, more than 15 rarely observed V segments, including chromosome 9 orphons, were left out of the earlier analysis of about 500 of the donors. In a later analysis, around 15,000 TCR beta sequences were associated with specific HLA alleles at a false discovery rate of 0.05. V-gene and J-gene trimming of TCR beta chains was associated with a missense DCLRE1C variant in a later genetic analysis, and the association was replicated in an independent cohort. According to a later analysis, TCR association rates differed among HLA loci, with DRB1 alleles showing the most associated TCRs and HLA-C alleles showing the fewest. In a later analysis, most CMV-associated TCR beta chains were found to appear HLA-restricted, with HLA associations seemingly driven largely by CMV exposure. Some IMGT-functional V segments, including TRBV6-2 and TRBV6-3, could not be told apart with the 87-base-pair reads, so those segments were excluded. Correlated functional status among segregating V segments might be attributable to linkage disequilibrium, but an unknown experimental factor could not be ruled out. A further reported finding was that TCR beta sequences accurately predicted the HLA-A and HLA-B alleles for most subjects in the first cohort.

The cohort consisted of some 670 healthy bone marrow donors. At the time of sampling, every cohort member was nominally healthy, though immune exposures that went unrecorded were likely present. The donor was CMV seronegative and was included in the group of about 350 seronegative cohort members. Each donor provided a peripheral blood sample, and peripheral blood mononuclear cells were used for TCR beta sequencing. Genomic DNA extraction from the blood cell samples was performed with the Qiagen DNeasy Blood Extraction Kit. The receptor library was made with the immunoSEQ multiplex PCR assay. A mixture of 60 forward primers for TCR Vbeta segments and 13 reverse primers for TCR Jbeta segments was used in the multiplex PCR. A multiplex PCR assay on genomic DNA amplified the CDR3 region of rearranged TCR beta genes. Amplified TCR beta libraries were sequenced as 87-base-pair reads on the Illumina HiSeq System. Per the authors' processing: A later analysis counted about 76 million unique TCR beta chains across the 650 to 800 repertoires, and some 12 million of these chains were shared by at least two donors. Raw reads were error-corrected and collapsed into unique sequences with a nearest-neighbor algorithm that merged closely related sequences to remove PCR and sequencing errors. V, D and J gene segments were assigned by aligning CDR3 sequences to IMGT reference sequences. For a sequence to be retained, a match of at least six nucleotides to both a V gene segment and a J gene segment was required. A rearrangement counted as productive if the CDR3 had no stop codons and remained in frame with V and J, and every other rearrangement counted as non-productive. CDR3 was defined according to IMGT convention as the region running from the second conserved V-encoded cysteine to the conserved J-encoded phenylalanine. Sequences without an unambiguous match to a single V gene segment were excluded from the earlier analysis of about 600 of the donors. An earlier analysis of several hundred of the donors classified V segments as functional when productive rearrangements were above 56.7% and as segregating when the standard deviation between donors was above 5%. A statistical classification framework was built for diagnosing cytomegalovirus status from the catalog of TCR beta chain sequences. V and J gene assignment, in a later analysis, came from comparing TCR nucleotide sequences with IMGT/GENE-DB human TR gene sequences. Using the TCRdist pipeline, a later analysis assigned CDR3 sequences along with most-parsimonious VDJ recombination scenarios. A later analysis defined each TCR beta chain by its CDR3 amino acid sequence plus V-gene family, and excluded reads lacking a unique V-gene family. As a way to deal with suspected cross-contamination and a sequencing artifact, a later analysis dropped nearly 600 nucleotide sequences that were highly shared and had low generation probability. In a later analysis, a clonal expansion index was calculated for each public chain from normalized within-repertoire ranks of inferred template counts. In a later analysis, generation probabilities were computed with a VDJ recombination model fitted to out-of-frame rearrangements, and the resulting probabilities were checked against IGoR. Hypergeometric tests were used in a later analysis to score TCR-TCR, TCR-HLA and TCR-CMV co-occurrence, with a repertoire-size bias correction applied to the TCR pairs. False discovery rates were estimated in a later analysis by permuting HLA or CMV assignments 20 times. In a later analysis, co-occurring TCRs were grouped using DBSCAN, and TCRdist sequence similarity was added for clustering within HLA-allele-positive subsets. Repertoires with fewer than 30,000 or more than 120,000 public chains, plus five repertoires with anomalous nucleotide sharing, were excluded from co-occurrence clustering. TCRdb retrieved this table from immuneACCESS and kept in-frame rearrangements only. Not all clones are present; in checked studies, unresolved V genes account for under half, and no reason is known for the remainder. The V and J calls and clone size are taken from that table; D and trimming were inferred from the DNA. This sample's table carries about 140,000 clones. The ten largest clonotypes hold roughly 2.7% of the sample.

On this clone: There is no known antigen for this receptor.

The CDR3 runs 14 residues from the cysteine to the phenylalanine. Only the CDR3 DNA stays, 42 bases, in frame from base 1. The specimen was PBMCs. In this chain, TRBV21-1 is recombined with TRBJ1-1. TRBV21-1 is a recognized pseudogene. This sequence was found in a man aged 35 to 55 in good health and CMV-seronegative. CDR3 region: CASFLPGNDTEAFF. The bases read TGTGCCAGCTTCCTTCCCGGGAACGACACTGAAGCTTTCTTT.